The sequence of this TCR beta chain was determined in a study of neurological immune-mediated disorders. As to time point: longitudinal time-point 2. Trimming at V came to 11 bases and at J to 1 base, leaving 8 bases not matched to a gene. In germline, CDR1 is SNHLY, CDR2 FYNNEI. CDR3 size: 13 residues. By 5'RACE with 10-nucleotide random UMIs, the cDNA was made. The output of every sequencing run exceeded 170 million TCR-beta sequences, derived from 15-18 subjects. TCRdb independently ran MiXCR on the 5' RACE reads; one entry per CDR3 protein. The table lists fewer than 40,000 distinct CDR3 sequences, approximately 13% of them singletons, with around 2.5% in the top ten. Study-level findings and limits: While HTLV-1-associated myelopathy showed the greatest TCR clonal expansion, multiple sclerosis showed the least, falling below healthy controls. CDR3 amino acid sequences of expanded clones were not shared across subjects, a result suggesting private repertoires in all groups.

Concerning this clonotype: Its antigen is undetermined.

The V and J genes are TRBV2 and TRBJ2-7; TRBD2 matches 7 bases. The sequence was obtained from a woman aged 40-49 years in good health. Sequenced sample: PBMCs. CDR3 loop: CAGEGQESYEQYF. Here the CDR3 DNA reads TGTGCCGGGGAGGGGCAGGAATCCTACGAGCAGTACTTC.